Sequencing of this TCR beta chain was carried out in a study of cytomegalovirus exposure and HLA in healthy donors. Data came from immunoSEQ multiplex PCR; TCRdb stores just in-frame clones and leaves some out. The sample consists of 240,000 or so clones, around 88% of them appearing once. On this clone: As yet, its antigen is unknown.

Study-wide results and limits: Associated with cytomegalovirus, according to the listing, were 150 to 200 TCR beta chains.

The ends lost 3 bases at V and 5 bases at J; junction bases unmatched: 15. Germline CDR1 reads SGHNT; CDR2 reads YYREEE (reference sequence). The CDR3 sequence is 17 residues long. Among the 120 or so subjects of the validation cohort, separate from the 666-subject first cohort, were the donors. The sequence derives from a woman in her twenties or thirties in good health and CMV-seropositive. The sequenced material came from PBMCs. The chain couples TRBV5-4 to TRBJ1-1; TRBD1 aligns across 8 bases. The CDR3 coding sequence is TGTGCCAGCAGCTCGGGAGGAAAGACAGGGGATGCGACTGAAGCTTTCTTT. Its protein product is CASSSGGKTGDATEAFF.